What follows are 14 T cell receptor beta chains derived from one specimen sequenced in a study of T cell changes during pregnancy in multiple sclerosis. Assay: immunoSEQ multiplex PCR; the TCRdb copy retains only in-frame clones and omits some. This sample carries 18,000 or so clones, approximately 90% of them seen once, and the ten largest clones take 1.3%. The input for sequencing was CD4+ T cells from peripheral blood mononuclear cells, taken in the first trimester of pregnancy. The source of these receptors is a female donor in good health, enrolled as a control in a pregnancy study.

This chain joins TRBV11-3 and TRBJ2-7; the match to TRBD1 covers 11 bases. V dropped 1 base and J dropped 6; count of bases not matched to a gene: 5. CDR3 length: 15 amino acids. CDR1 and CDR2 (germline): SGHNT, YENEEA. The CDR3 DNA sequence: TGTGCCAGCAGCTTAGGCGGACAGGGGGCGGCCGAGCAGTACTTC. This sequence encodes CASSLGGQGAAEQYF.

The chain joins TRBV7-2 to TRBJ1-1; D might be TRBD1 (5 bases). The V end lost 1 base, the J end lost 3 bases, and 15 bases lay between the germline ends. Germline V gene data show CDR1 as SGHTA and CDR2 as FQGNSA. CDR3 length equals 16 residues. The CDR3: CASSLVSGYGDTEAFF. CDR3 nucleotides: TGTGCCAGCAGCTTAGTGTCAGGGTATGGGGACACTGAAGCTTTCTTT.

This sequence joins TRBV19 and TRBJ1-1; D is unresolved. The V gene's germline CDR1 is LNHDA and CDR2 SQIVND (reference sequence). The V end was cut by 5 bases, the J end by 5 bases, with 9 bases between. The CDR3 spans 12 residues. This CDR3 reads CASSRPGTEAFF. CDR3 bases: TGTGCCAGTAGTCGTCCGGGGACTGAAGCTTTCTTT. Full variable domain (missing parts from reference TRBV19 and TRBJ1-1): DGGITQSPKYLFRKEGQNVTLSCEQNLNHDAMYWYRQDPGQGLRLIYYSQIVNDFQKGDIAEGYSVSREKKESFPLTVTSAQKNPTAFYLCASSRPGTEAFFGQGTRLTVV.

J is TRBJ2-7 and V is TRBV6-5; a possible D gene is TRBD2 (5 bases). Trimming stripped 11 bases from V and 3 bases from J, with 17 bases between. Germline V lookup: CDR1 MNHEY, CDR2 SVGAGI. The CDR3 sequence is 13 residues long. CDR3 loop: CAGGRAALYEQYF. CDR3 DNA: TGTGCCGGCGGGCGAGCGGCCCTCTACGAGCAGTACTTC.

The chain has TRBV28 and TRBJ2-3; perhaps TRBD2 as D (6 bases). Deletions cut 6 bases from V and 2 bases from J, with 18 bases between. Germline CDR1 MDHEN, CDR2 SYDVKM. This CDR3 comprises 16 residues. The CDR3 nucleotides read TGTGCCAGCAGCGAAATCTTGGAGGGGCCCACAGATACGCAGTATTTT. Amino acid sequence: CASSEILEGPTDTQYF.

The chain joins TRBV30 to TRBJ1-2; TRBD1 matches 9 bases. The trim removed 5 bases at V and 8 bases at J, leaving 6 bases unmatched. Germline-derived CDR1 and CDR2 are GTSNPN and SVGIG (reference sequence). The CDR3 totals 12 residues. The CDR3 sequence: CAWSTGGRGYTF. In DNA form, the CDR3 reads TGTGCCTGGTCGACAGGGGGACGGGGCTACACCTTC.

This clone has only a few counts. The chain employs TRBV7-2 and TRBJ2-7, with a possible D match to TRBD2 (5 bases). V was clipped by 4 bases and J by 4 bases, with 11 bases between them. Germline V CDR1 and CDR2: SGHTA, FQGNSA. This CDR3 contains 13 residues. CDR3 DNA sequence: TGTGCCAGCAGCTACGGACTTACTTACGAGCAGTACTTC. It specifies CASSYGLTYEQYF.

The chain has TRBV2 and TRBJ2-2, with D possibly being TRBD1 (6 bases). The V end was cut by 6 bases, the J end by 4 bases, with 12 bases between. Germline V gene sequence: CDR1 SNHLY, CDR2 FYNNEI. The CDR3 totals 14 residues. CDR3 sequence (DNA): TGTGCCAGCAGGGTAACAGGGTCCACCGGGGAGCTGTTTTTT. This translates into CASRVTGSTGELFF.

This sequence joins TRBV29-1 and TRBJ1-1, with D possibly being TRBD1 (6 bases). This CDR3 comprises 12 residues. Germline V gene data show CDR1 as SQVTM and CDR2 as ANQGSEA. CDR3 bases: TGCAACGCGGGAGGGGGGGAGACTGAAGCTTTCTTT. The encoded protein is CNAGGGETEAFF. Full variable domain (outside the CDR3, taken from reference TRBV29-1 and TRBJ1-1): SAVISQKPSRDICQRGTSLTIQCQVDSQVTMMFWYRQQPGQSLTLIATANQGSEATYESGFVIDKFPISRPNLTFSTLTVSNMSPEDSSIYLCNAGGGETEAFFGQGTRLTVV.

Here the CDR3 reads CASRSGQASYEQYF. The CDR3 nucleotides are TGTGCCAGTCGTTCGGGACAGGCTTCCTACGAGCAGTACTTC. The chain recombines TRBV19 with TRBJ2-7; 8 nucleotides match TRBD1. The CDR3 contains 14 residues. Germline CDR1 LNHDA, CDR2 SQIVND (reference sequence). V shed 8 bases, J shed 1 base, and the junction held 7 bases outside the gene matches.

This clone occurred a few times. The chain combines TRBV7-9 with TRBJ1-1, with D perhaps matching TRBD1 (6 bases). Looked up from germline, CDR1 is SEHNR and CDR2 is FQNEAQ (reference sequence). The CDR3 extends over 13 amino acids. Trimming shortened V by 5 bases and J by 5 bases, and 12 bases separated the two germline ends. The CDR3 loop is CASSPQGRTEAFF. CDR3 DNA: TGTGCCAGCAGCCCGCAGGGGCGGACTGAAGCTTTCTTT.

This chain links TRBV9 with TRBJ2-2; 8 bases fit TRBD2. The CDR3 length is 14 residues. Germline assignment: CDR1 SGDLS and CDR2 YYNGEE. The ends lost 4 bases at V and 7 bases at J; junction bases unmatched: 6. CDR3 in amino acids: CASSKNSGVGELFF. CDR3 sequence (DNA): TGTGCCAGCAGCAAAAATAGCGGGGTCGGGGAGCTGTTTTTT.

This chain links TRBV7-9 with TRBJ2-5, with 7 bases that match TRBD2. The CDR3 has 15 residues. Losses at the gene ends were 3 bases for V and 2 bases for J; bases not matched to a gene: 6. Germline V gene data show CDR1 as SEHNR and CDR2 as FQNEAQ (reference sequence). The CDR3 is CASSFGAGTQETQYF. The CDR3 DNA reads as TGTGCCAGCAGCTTTGGAGCGGGGACTCAAGAGACCCAGTACTTC.

This clone was detected only a few times. This sequence joins TRBV19 and TRBJ2-1; 8 positions match TRBD2. CDR1 is LNHDA, CDR2 SQIVND, per germline (reference sequence). V trimming: 4 bases; J trimming: 3 bases; junction bases outside the gene matches: 5. The CDR3 is 15 residues long. CDR3 DNA sequence: TGTGCCAGTAGTAGAGGCGGGGGGTACTACAATGAGCAGTTCTTC. It yields the protein CASSRGGGYYNEQFF. The variable domain in full, with the rest retrieved from reference TRBV19 and TRBJ2-1, is DGGITQSPKYLFRKEGQNVTLSCEQNLNHDAMYWYRQDPGQGLRLIYYSQIVNDFQKGDIAEGYSVSREKKESFPLTVTSAQKNPTAFYLCASSRGGGYYNEQFFGPGTRLTVL.